Listed below are T cell receptor beta chains from one sample, sequenced in a study of blood T cell repertoires in COVID-19. Here immunoSEQ multiplex PCR was the method, and the copy in TCRdb shows in-frame clones only, minus some. The sample has some 19,000 clones; 77% are singletons. The sequenced sample was peripheral blood. All receptors come from a man in his sixties or seventies with COVID-19, enrolled during active disease. The CDR3 runs from the conserved cysteine through the conserved F or W. A D gene is named only where the DNA matches it firmly. Only some rows state a clone size, as once, few, many or a class for expanded clones.

TRBJ2-1	TRBD2	.	TRBV5-1	TGCGCCAGCAGCTTTCGGACTAGCGGAACCAATGAGCAGTTCTTC	CASSFRTSGTNEQFF
TRBJ1-6	TRBD1	once	TRBV4-1	TGCGCCAGCAGCCTCGCAGGGGGCGTGAGCTCCTATAATTCACCCCTCCACTTT	CASSLAGGVSSYNSPLHF
TRBJ1-5	.	.	TRBV7-2	TGTGCCAGCAGCTTTCGGGGCAATCAGCCCCAGCATTTT	CASSFRGNQPQHF
TRBJ1-4	.	.	TRBV3-1/TRBV3-2	TGTGCCAGCAGCCAAGGCGGGACTCAGGACGAAAAACTGTTTTTT	CASSQGGTQDEKLFF
TRBJ2-1	.	.	TRBV3-1/TRBV3-2	TGTGCCAGCACAACTCGAAGCGCCCCCTCCTACAATGAGCAGTTCTTC	CASTTRSAPSYNEQFF
TRBJ2-1	TRBD2	.	TRBV18	TGTGCCAGCTCAATAGCGGGGAGTCCTTACAATGAGCAGTTCTTC	CASSIAGSPYNEQFF
TRBJ2-5	.	.	TRBV24-1	TGTGCCACCAGTGATGGAGGGAGAGGGCAAGAGACCCAGTACTTC	CATSDGGRGQETQYF
TRBJ1-5	TRBD1	.	TRBV19	TGTGCCAGTAGTATAGGGAGGAGAGACAGGGGTAGCAATCAGCCCCAGCATTTT	CASSIGRRDRGSNQPQHF
TRBJ1-6	TRBD1	once	TRBV6-2/TRBV6-3	TGTGCCAGCAGCAGACGGAGAGGACAGGGCTGGCATTCACCCCTCCACTTT	CASSRRRGQGWHSPLHF
TRBJ1-5	.	.	TRBV7-2	TGTGCCAGCAGCTTAAGTGAGGGCCAGCCCCAGCATTTT	CASSLSEGQPQHF
TRBJ2-1	TRBD2	.	TRBV5-1	TGCGCCAGCAGCTTCGGGACTAGCACCTACAATGAGCAGTTCTTC	CASSFGTSTYNEQFF
TRBJ2-7	TRBD1	.	TRBV27	TGTGCCAGCAGTTTATTGCCAACTAATGACAGGGTCGGGTACGAGCAGTACTTC	CASSLLPTNDRVGYEQYF
TRBJ2-3	.	.	TRBV19	TGTGCCAGTAGTATAGCGGTTCGCACAGATACGCAGTATTTT	CASSIAVRTDTQYF
TRBJ1-1	TRBD1	.	TRBV19	TGTGCCAGTAGTCACCGGGACAGGGAAACTGAAGCTTTCTTT	CASSHRDRETEAFF
TRBJ2-1	.	few	TRBV5-1	TGCGCCAGCAGCTTGGGACGACAGGACAATGAGCAGTTCTTC	CASSLGRQDNEQFF
TRBJ1-4	.	few	TRBV10-2	TGCGCCAGCAGTGAGTCGACTCAGCGATCGAAACTGTTTTTT	CASSESTQRSKLFF
TRBJ2-1	TRBD2	.	TRBV19	TGTGCCAGTAGTGCCCTCGGGGGGGACTCCTACAATGAGCAGTTCTTC	CASSALGGDSYNEQFF
TRBJ1-1	.	.	TRBV3-1/TRBV3-2	TGTGCCAGCAGCCAACACGGCGGGGGCCACACTGAAGCTTTCTTT	CASSQHGGGHTEAFF
TRBJ2-3	.	.	TRBV9	TGTGCCAGCAGCGCTGACAGGGACTTCACAGATACGCAGTATTTT	CASSADRDFTDTQYF
TRBJ2-1	TRBD2	medium-sized	TRBV4-2	TGTGCCAGCAGCCAAGATGTGGGACTAGTCGGTAACAATGAGCAGTTCTTC	CASSQDVGLVGNNEQFF
TRBJ1-2	.	.	TRBV4-2	TGTGCCAGCAGCCAAGGAGGGTTAGCTAACTATGGCTACACCTTC	CASSQGGLANYGYTF
TRBJ1-3	.	.	TRBV7-6	TGTGCCAGCAGCTTAGAGCGGGTATCCGACTCTGGAAACACCATATATTTT	CASSLERVSDSGNTIYF
TRBJ1-4	TRBD1	.	TRBV29-1	TGCAGCGTTGAGGTAGGGGGCGAGGAAAAACTGTTTTTT	CSVEVGGEEKLFF
TRBJ2-3	TRBD2	.	TRBV7-2	TGTGCCAGCAGCCACGGGGGGTCAGATACGCAGTATTTT	CASSHGGSDTQYF
TRBJ1-3	TRBD1	.	TRBV19	TGTGCCAGTACTGGGACAGGGAGTTTATTATCTGGAAACACCATATATTTT	CASTGTGSLLSGNTIYF
TRBJ1-1	.	once	TRBV7-8	TGTGCCAGCAGCTTAGCGGAGGTCGGCCCCACTGAAGCTTTCTTT	CASSLAEVGPTEAFF